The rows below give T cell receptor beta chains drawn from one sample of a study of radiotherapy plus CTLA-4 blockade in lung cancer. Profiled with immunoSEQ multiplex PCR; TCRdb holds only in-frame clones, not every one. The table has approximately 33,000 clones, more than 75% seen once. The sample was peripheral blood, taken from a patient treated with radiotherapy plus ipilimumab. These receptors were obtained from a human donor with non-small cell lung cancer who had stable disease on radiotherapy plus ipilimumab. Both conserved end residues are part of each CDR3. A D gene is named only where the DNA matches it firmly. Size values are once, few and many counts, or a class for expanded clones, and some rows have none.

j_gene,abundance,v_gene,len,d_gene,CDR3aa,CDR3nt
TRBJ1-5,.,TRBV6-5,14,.,CASSYDSLNQPQHF,TGTGCCAGCAGCTATGACAGCCTCAATCAGCCCCAGCATTTT
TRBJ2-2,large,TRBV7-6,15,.,CASSHNTAGTGELFF,TGTGCCAGCAGCCATAACACCGCGGGTACCGGGGAGCTGTTTTTT
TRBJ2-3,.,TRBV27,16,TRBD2,CASSLYGGGSTDTQYF,TGTGCCAGCAGTTTATATGGCGGGGGGAGCACAGATACGCAGTATTTT
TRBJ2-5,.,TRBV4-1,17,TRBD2,CASSQERGGLAQETQYF,TGCGCCAGCAGCCAAGAGCGGGGAGGGTTGGCCCAAGAGACCCAGTACTTC
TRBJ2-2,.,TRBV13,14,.,CASRFPQNTGELFF,TGTGCCAGCAGGTTCCCCCAAAACACCGGGGAGCTGTTTTTT
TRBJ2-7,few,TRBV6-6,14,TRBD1,CASTIRDSSYEQYF,TGTGCCAGCACCATAAGGGACAGCTCCTACGAGCAGTACTTC
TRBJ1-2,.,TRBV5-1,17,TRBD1,CASSSGQATLDNYGYTF,TGCGCCAGCAGCTCCGGACAGGCAACGCTGGATAACTATGGCTACACCTTC
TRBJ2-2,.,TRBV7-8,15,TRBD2,CASSLAGGVTGELFF,TGTGCCAGCAGCTTAGCGGGGGGGGTCACCGGGGAGCTGTTTTTT
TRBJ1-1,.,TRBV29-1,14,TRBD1,CSVGASTGPRGAFF,TGCAGCGTTGGAGCCTCGACAGGGCCCAGGGGAGCTTTCTTT
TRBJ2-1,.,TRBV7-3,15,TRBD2,CASSPQTSGRNEQFF,TGTGCCAGCAGCCCACAGACTAGCGGGCGGAATGAGCAGTTCTTC
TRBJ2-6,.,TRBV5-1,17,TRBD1,CASSLVGTVSGANVLTF,TGCGCCAGCAGCTTGGTCGGGACAGTCTCTGGGGCCAACGTCCTGACTTTC
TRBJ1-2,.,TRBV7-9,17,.,CASSFLGVGRGKNGYTF,TGTGCCAGCAGCTTTTTAGGAGTGGGGAGGGGGAAAAATGGCTACACCTTC
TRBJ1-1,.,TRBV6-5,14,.,CASSSNFQNTEAFF,TGTGCCAGCAGCTCGAATTTTCAGAACACTGAAGCTTTCTTT
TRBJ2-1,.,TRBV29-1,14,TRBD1,CSGGTGGQYNEQFF,TGCAGCGGTGGGACAGGGGGGCAGTACAATGAGCAGTTCTTC
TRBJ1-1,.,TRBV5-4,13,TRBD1,CASGTGGDTEAFF,TGTGCCAGCGGGACAGGGGGGGACACTGAAGCTTTCTTT
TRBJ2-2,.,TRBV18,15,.,CASSLGTANTGELFF,TGTGCCAGCTCACTGGGGACGGCGAACACCGGGGAGCTGTTTTTT
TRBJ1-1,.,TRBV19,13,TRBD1,CASSIRQGREAFF,TGTGCCAGTAGTATAAGACAGGGGCGTGAAGCTTTCTTT
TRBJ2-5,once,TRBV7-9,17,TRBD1,CASSLPWQGAQEETQYF,TGTGCCAGCAGCCTCCCCTGGCAGGGGGCGCAGGAGGAGACCCAGTACTTC
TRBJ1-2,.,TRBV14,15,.,CASSQVEGGSGGYTF,TGTGCCAGCAGCCAAGTAGAAGGGGGGTCCGGTGGCTACACCTTC
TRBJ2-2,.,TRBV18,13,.,CASSSGQTGELFF,TGTGCCAGCTCATCGGGACAAACCGGGGAGCTGTTTTTT
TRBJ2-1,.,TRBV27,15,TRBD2,CASGSGGHFYNEQFF,TGTGCCAGCGGTAGCGGGGGCCATTTCTACAATGAGCAGTTCTTC
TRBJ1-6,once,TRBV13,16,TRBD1,CASKGGPDRDNSPLHF,TGTGCCAGCAAGGGGGGGCCCGACAGGGATAATTCACCCCTCCACTTT
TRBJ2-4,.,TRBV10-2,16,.,CASSELLEKEKNIQYF,TGCGCCAGCAGTGAGTTATTGGAGAAAGAGAAAAACATTCAGTACTTC
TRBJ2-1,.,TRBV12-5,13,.,CASGLGLANEQFF,TGTGCTAGTGGTTTGGGACTCGCCAATGAGCAGTTCTTC
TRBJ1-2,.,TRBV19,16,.,CASSINRRGANYGYTF,TGTGCCAGTAGTATAAACAGAAGGGGGGCTAACTATGGCTACACCTTC
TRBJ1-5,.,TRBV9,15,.,CASSVEGRSNQPQHF,TGTGCCAGCAGCGTAGAGGGCAGGAGCAATCAGCCCCAGCATTTT
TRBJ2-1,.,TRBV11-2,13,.,CASSSGFSDEQFF,TGTGCCAGCAGCTCCGGCTTCTCCGATGAGCAGTTCTTC
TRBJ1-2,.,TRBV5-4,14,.,CASSFYGQDYGYTF,TGTGCCAGCAGCTTTTACGGGCAAGACTATGGCTACACCTTC
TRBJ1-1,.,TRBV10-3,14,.,CAISVGAMNTEAFF,TGTGCCATCAGTGTAGGGGCCATGAACACTGAAGCTTTCTTT
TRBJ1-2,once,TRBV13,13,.,CASSLGRNYGYTF,TGTGCCAGCAGCTTAGGGAGGAACTATGGCTACACCTTC
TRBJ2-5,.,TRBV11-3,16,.,CASSSSAGSTGGTQYF,TGTGCCAGCAGCTCCTCCGCCGGGAGTACGGGTGGGACCCAGTACTTC
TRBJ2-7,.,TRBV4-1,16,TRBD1,CASSLSLGTGWNEQYF,TGCGCCAGCAGCCTTTCCCTCGGGACAGGGTGGAACGAGCAGTACTTC
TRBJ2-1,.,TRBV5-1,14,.,CASSLELATGEQFF,TGCGCCAGCAGCTTGGAGCTAGCTACCGGTGAGCAGTTCTTC
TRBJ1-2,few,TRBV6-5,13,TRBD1,CASSYPDRGGYTF,TGTGCCAGCAGTTACCCGGACAGGGGAGGCTACACCTTC
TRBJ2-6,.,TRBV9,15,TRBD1,CASSGQGPGANVLTF,TGTGCCAGCAGCGGACAGGGCCCCGGGGCCAACGTCCTGACTTTC
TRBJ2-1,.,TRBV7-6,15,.,CASSLVSGTSNEQFF,TGTGCCAGCAGCTTAGTCTCCGGAACTTCCAATGAGCAGTTCTTC
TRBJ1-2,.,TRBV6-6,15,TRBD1,CASSSELGTGYGYTF,TGTGCCAGCAGTTCCGAGCTCGGGACAGGCTATGGCTACACCTTC
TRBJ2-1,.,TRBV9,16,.,CASSVASHRAVDEQFF,TGTGCCAGCAGCGTAGCTTCCCATAGGGCAGTGGATGAGCAGTTCTTC
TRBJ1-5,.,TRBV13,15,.,CASSLGRARNQPQHF,TGTGCCAGCAGCTTAGGCAGGGCCAGAAATCAGCCCCAGCATTTT
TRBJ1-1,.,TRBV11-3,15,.,CASSLNGGDLTEAFF,TGTGCCAGCAGCTTAAACGGGGGGGATTTAACTGAAGCTTTCTTT
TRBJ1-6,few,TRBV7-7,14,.,CASSPGGENSPLHF,TGTGCCAGCAGCCCCGGGGGGGAGAATTCACCCCTCCACTTT
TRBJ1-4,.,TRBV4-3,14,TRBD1,CASSQGQGFEKLFF,TGCGCCAGCAGCCAAGGACAGGGGTTTGAAAAACTGTTTTTT
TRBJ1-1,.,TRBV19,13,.,CASSIGRNTEAFF,TGTGCCAGTAGTATCGGCAGGAACACTGAAGCTTTCTTT
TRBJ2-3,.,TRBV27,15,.,CASSSFLSSTDTQYF,TGTGCCAGCAGTTCCTTCCTATCTAGCACAGATACGCAGTATTTT
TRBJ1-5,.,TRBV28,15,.,CASSLPGVNNQPQHF,TGTGCCAGCAGTTTACCAGGGGTCAACAATCAGCCCCAGCATTTT
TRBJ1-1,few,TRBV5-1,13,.,CASSGMVNTEAFF,TGCGCCAGCAGCGGGATGGTGAACACTGAAGCTTTCTTT
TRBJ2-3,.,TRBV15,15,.,CATSRVVLSTDTQYF,TGTGCCACCAGCAGAGTTGTCCTCAGCACAGATACGCAGTATTTT
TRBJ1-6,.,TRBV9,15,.,CASSPYTQGFSPLHF,TGTGCCAGCAGCCCTTATACTCAGGGTTTTTCACCCCTCCACTTT
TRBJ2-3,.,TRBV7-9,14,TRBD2,CASSMGLVTDTQYF,TGTGCCAGCAGCATGGGACTAGTCACAGATACGCAGTATTTT
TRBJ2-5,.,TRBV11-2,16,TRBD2,CASSTTLRGGRGTQYF,TGTGCCAGCAGCACTACCCTCCGGGGAGGGAGGGGGACCCAGTACTTC
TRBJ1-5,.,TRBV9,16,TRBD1,CASSPSTGDSNQPQHF,TGTGCCAGCAGCCCCTCGACAGGGGATAGCAATCAGCCCCAGCATTTT
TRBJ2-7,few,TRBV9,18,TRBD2,CASSAGLAGVKRGYEQYF,TGTGCCAGCAGCGCGGGACTAGCGGGGGTCAAACGCGGCTACGAGCAGTACTTC
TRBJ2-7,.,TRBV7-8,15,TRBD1,CASSLSGTGSYEQYF,TGTGCCAGCAGCTTATCCGGGACAGGGTCCTACGAGCAGTACTTC
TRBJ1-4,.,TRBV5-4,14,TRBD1,CASSLEQGATELFF,TGTGCCAGCAGCTTGGAACAGGGGGCAACGGAACTGTTTTTT
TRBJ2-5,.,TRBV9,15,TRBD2,CASSVGLADQETQYF,TGTGCCAGCAGCGTCGGACTAGCGGACCAAGAGACCCAGTACTTC
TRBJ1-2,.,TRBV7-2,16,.,CASSLFGQIANYGYTF,TGTGCCAGCAGCTTATTTGGACAGATTGCTAACTATGGCTACACCTTC
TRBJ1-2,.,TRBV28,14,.,CASSPGQINYGYTF,TGTGCCAGCAGCCCAGGACAGATTAACTATGGCTACACCTTC
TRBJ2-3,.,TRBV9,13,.,CASSVGDADTQYF,TGTGCCAGCAGCGTAGGTGACGCGGATACGCAGTATTTT
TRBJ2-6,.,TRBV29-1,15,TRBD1,CSVRDSSSGANVLTF,TGCAGCGTCCGGGACAGCAGCTCTGGGGCCAACGTCCTGACTTTC